One TCR beta chain is described in this entry. Antigen specificity is unknown. The CDR3 length is 16 residues. Germline V CDR1 and CDR2: SGDLS, YYNGEE. Deletions cut 4 bases from V and 5 bases from J, with 19 bases between. This entry belongs to a study of beta chain features in type 1 diabetes. The study, taken as a whole, reports: Type 1 diabetes patients showed a moderate but significant shortening of TCRB CDR3s in all four CD4+ subsets. The question left open here concerned HLA type influencing TCRB rearrangement. There were fewer insertions and more deletions at the VDJ junctions of type 1 diabetes patients.

Isolated RNA was reverse transcribed in full, so expressed TCRB transcripts were sequenced. Here immunoSEQ multiplex PCR was the method, and the copy in TCRdb shows in-frame clones only, minus some. The repertoire includes hundreds of thousands of clones, about an eighth of them detected once, and approximately 0.042% sits in the top ten. The sample taken for sequencing was naive CD4+ T cells from blood. This sequence was found in a man between 18 and 29 years old with type 1 diabetes. The chain carries TRBV9 and TRBJ2-1, with D tentatively TRBD1 or TRBD2 (5 bases each). CDR3 nucleotides: TGTGCCAGCAGCCCTTCGGGGCTACTGTCCAACAATGAGCAGTTCTTC. Its protein is CASSPSGLLSNNEQFF.